Reported below is one T cell receptor beta chain. Its antigen is not identified. The CDR3 sequence is 14 residues long. The germline V gene has CDR1 SNHLY and CDR2 FYNNEI. The V end was cut by 3 bases, the J end by 11 bases, with 16 bases between. The sample is drawn from a study of vaccination effects on CD4 cells after COVID-19. General study findings and limits: Spike-reactive clones detected post-vaccine in convalescents consisted mainly of new vaccine-induced clones.

Sequenced by immunoSEQ multiplex PCR; TCRdb stores in-frame clones only, minus some. The table lists 60,000 to 75,000 clones, around 72% of them singletons, with around 5% in the top ten. Sequencing was preceded by expansion of antigen-specific CD4+ T cells with viral peptide pools in the ViraFEST assay. A roughly 11-day culture period preceded the isolation of CD4+ T cells. The individual was infected with SARS-CoV-2 between March and December 2020, as confirmed by PCR. With an HIV-1 Nef peptide pool, the negative control culture was set up. Cells had half their medium changed to IL-2 medium on days 3 and 7.

V usage is TRBV2 and J usage is TRBJ1-4; D gene unclear. The receptor comes from a human donor who had a prior SARS-CoV-2 infection. The input for sequencing was CD4+ T cells from PBMCs cultured with HIV peptides, taken before COVID-19 vaccination. Noted subset: HIV-1 Nef peptide pool negative control/reference culture. Written as DNA, the CDR3 is TGTGCCAGCAGTGATGGAGCATCGATGAGCAAACTGTTTTTT. It specifies CASSDGASMSKLFF.